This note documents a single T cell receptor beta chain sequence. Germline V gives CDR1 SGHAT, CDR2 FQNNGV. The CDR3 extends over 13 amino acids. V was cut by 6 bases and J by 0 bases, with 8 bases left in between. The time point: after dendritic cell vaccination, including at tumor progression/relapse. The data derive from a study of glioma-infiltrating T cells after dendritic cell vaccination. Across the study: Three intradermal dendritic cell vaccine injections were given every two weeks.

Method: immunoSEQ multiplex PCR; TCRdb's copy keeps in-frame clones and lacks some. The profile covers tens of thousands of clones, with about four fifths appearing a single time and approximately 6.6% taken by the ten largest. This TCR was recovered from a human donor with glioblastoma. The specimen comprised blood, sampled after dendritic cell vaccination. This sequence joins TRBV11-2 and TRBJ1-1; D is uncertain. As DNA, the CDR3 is TGTGCCAGCAGGGCGAGGCTGAACACTGAAGCTTTCTTT. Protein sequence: CASRARLNTEAFF.